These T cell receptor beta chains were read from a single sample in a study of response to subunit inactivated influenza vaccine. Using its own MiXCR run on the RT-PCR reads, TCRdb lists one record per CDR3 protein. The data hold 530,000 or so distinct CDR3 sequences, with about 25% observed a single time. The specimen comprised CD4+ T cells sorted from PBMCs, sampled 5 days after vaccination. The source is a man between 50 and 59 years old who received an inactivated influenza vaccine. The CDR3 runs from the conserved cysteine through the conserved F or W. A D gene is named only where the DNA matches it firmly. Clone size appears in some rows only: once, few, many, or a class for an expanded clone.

TGTGCCAGCAGTTTCGTCGGGACTAGCGGGGTTGACTACAATGAGCAGTTCTTC	CASSFVGTSGVDYNEQFF	TRBD2	TRBJ2-1	.	TRBV28
TGTGCCAGCAGCGGTTACAGGGAAGCTGGAAACACCATATATTTT	CASSGYREAGNTIYF	.	TRBJ1-3	.	TRBV14
TGTGCCAGCAGTTTTGGGGTAGGGCAGCCCCAGCATTTT	CASSFGVGQPQHF	.	TRBJ1-5	many	TRBV12-3/TRBV12-4
TGCGCCAGCAGCCAAGATCTCCTAGCGGGAGGGAACACAGATACGCAGTATTTT	CASSQDLLAGGNTDTQYF	TRBD2	TRBJ2-3	.	TRBV4-3
TGTGCCAGCAGCTTAGCGGAGGGCTACGAGCAGTACTTC	CASSLAEGYEQYF	.	TRBJ2-7	.	TRBV7-2
TGCAGTGCCCCAGGGGAGGGGAACACTGAAGCTTTCTTT	CSAPGEGNTEAFF	.	TRBJ1-1	many	TRBV20-1
TGTGCCAGCAGCCCGACGGGGGAGGGCAGCAATCAGCCCCAGCATTTT	CASSPTGEGSNQPQHF	.	TRBJ1-5	once	TRBV6-1
TGCAGCGTTGGTCCCCCCCGCCGAGACAAGACCGGGGAGCTGTTTTTT	CSVGPPRRDKTGELFF	.	TRBJ2-2	few	TRBV29-1
TGTGCCAGTAGTACGCGGGACAGGGCGGGCGAGCAGTACTTC	CASSTRDRAGEQYF	TRBD1	TRBJ2-7	.	TRBV19
TGTGCCAGCAATCTCATCCCTAGCGTAAATGAGCAGTTCTTC	CASNLIPSVNEQFF	.	TRBJ2-1	many	TRBV6-2/TRBV6-3
TGCAGTGCTAGTGCGGGAGGAAAGGAGACCCAGTACTTC	CSASAGGKETQYF	TRBD2	TRBJ2-5	.	TRBV20-1
TGTGCCAGCAGCACCCGACAGGGGCCCTACAATGAGCAGTTCTTC	CASSTRQGPYNEQFF	TRBD1	TRBJ2-1	few	TRBV7-2
TGTGCCAGCAGCTTAGTGTTCCGACAGAGTAATTCACCCCTCCACTTT	CASSLVFRQSNSPLHF	.	TRBJ1-6	few	TRBV7-2
TGTGCCAGCAGTTGGGTTACCGGGGAGCTGTTTTTT	CASSWVTGELFF	.	TRBJ2-2	few	TRBV6-2/TRBV6-3
TGTGCCCACGGGGGCTCCTACAATGAGCAGTTCTTC	CAHGGSYNEQFF	.	TRBJ2-1	.	TRBV2
TGCGCCAGCAGCTGGAGTAAAGATACGCAGTATTTT	CASSWSKDTQYF	.	TRBJ2-3	.	TRBV5-1
TGCAGTGCTACGCGCCCGTCCGGACTACAAATGTTCCTTCGGAATGAGCAGTTCTTC	CSATRPSGLQMFLRNEQFF	.	TRBJ2-1	.	TRBV20-1
TGTGCCATCAAATTTACACTAGGGGGCCGGGAGACCCAGTACTTC	CAIKFTLGGRETQYF	TRBD1	TRBJ2-5	.	TRBV10-3
TGTGCCAGCAGTGAATTTACAGGGGGTGACTATGGCTACACCTTC	CASSEFTGGDYGYTF	TRBD1	TRBJ1-2	few	TRBV25-1
TGTGCCAGCAGCTTAGGGCACTTGGAAGGGACCCAGTACTTC	CASSLGHLEGTQYF	.	TRBJ2-5	few	TRBV11-2
TGTGCCAGCAGTTCAGGGGCTAGCTATGGCTACACCTTC	CASSSGASYGYTF	.	TRBJ1-2	few	TRBV6-5
TGCAGTGCTAGCCGGGCCCGGTCGGAGACCCAGTACTTC	CSASRARSETQYF	.	TRBJ2-5	few	TRBV20-1
TGTGCCACCAGCGTCGGACCAGTGGGTGCCCTCCAAGAGACCCAGTACTTC	CATSVGPVGALQETQYF	.	TRBJ2-5	few	TRBV15
TGTGCCAGAAGCCCGGATAACACCGGGACAGGGAGCACCGGGGAGCTGTTTTTT	CARSPDNTGTGSTGELFF	TRBD1	TRBJ2-2	.	TRBV5-3
TGTGCCAGCAGCCCGGTTTTGGAGACAGGGGTAGAGACCCAGTACTTC	CASSPVLETGVETQYF	TRBD1	TRBJ2-5	few	TRBV12-3/TRBV12-4
TGTGCCAGCAGCCAACCAGGGGCTGCTGAGACCCAGTACTTC	CASSQPGAAETQYF	.	TRBJ2-5	once	TRBV3-1
TGTGCCAGCAGCTTAGCAATAGGGGGGGGCGCCCATAATTCACCCCTCCACTTT	CASSLAIGGGAHNSPLHF	.	TRBJ1-6	.	TRBV7-2
TGTGCCAGCAGCGTGGGACAGGGTCCCCAAGAGACCCAGTACTTC	CASSVGQGPQETQYF	TRBD1	TRBJ2-5	once	TRBV9
TGCGCCAGCAGCTGGACGGGACAGACTAACACTGAAGCTTTCTTT	CASSWTGQTNTEAFF	TRBD1	TRBJ1-1	.	TRBV5-1
TGTGCCATCAGTGGGGACAACTCTGGAAACACCATATATTTT	CAISGDNSGNTIYF	.	TRBJ1-3	.	TRBV10-3
TGCAGTGCTAGACCCCGGACAGGGTTTCAGCCCCAGCATTTT	CSARPRTGFQPQHF	TRBD1	TRBJ1-5	.	TRBV20-1
TGCGCCAGCAGCTTGGTTCAGCCCAGCGAGCAGTACTTC	CASSLVQPSEQYF	.	TRBJ2-7	few	TRBV5-1
TGCAGTGCTAGAAACATGAACACTGAAGCTTTCTTT	CSARNMNTEAFF	.	TRBJ1-1	.	TRBV20-1
TGTGCCAGCACGGGTGGGAACACCATATATTTT	CASTGGNTIYF	.	TRBJ1-3	.	TRBV12-3/TRBV12-4
TGTGCCAGCAGACCCTCACTGGGACAGGGAGCCTACGAGCAGTACTTC	CASRPSLGQGAYEQYF	TRBD1	TRBJ2-7	few	TRBV12-3/TRBV12-4
TGTGCCAGCAGTCTCGCCGGGACTAGCGGGAACCAGTACTTC	CASSLAGTSGNQYF	TRBD2	TRBJ2-7	.	TRBV27
TGTGCCAGCAGCCTAATAATGGCGGGTAGCACAGATACGCAGTATTTT	CASSLIMAGSTDTQYF	.	TRBJ2-3	few	TRBV12-3/TRBV12-4
TGTGCCAGCAGCTGGGGGACAGCAGGAGATACGCAGTATTTT	CASSWGTAGDTQYF	TRBD1	TRBJ2-3	.	TRBV28
TGTGCCAGCAGCCAGGACGCAGGACAGGCTTCCTACAATGAGCAGTTCTTC	CASSQDAGQASYNEQFF	TRBD1	TRBJ2-1	few	TRBV4-2
TGTGCCAGCAGCGTAGGACAGGGGGATCATCAGCCCCAGCATTTT	CASSVGQGDHQPQHF	TRBD1	TRBJ1-5	.	TRBV7-9
TGTGCCAGCAGTTTCAACAGGGGGCAGTCCACCGGGGAGCTGTTTTTT	CASSFNRGQSTGELFF	TRBD1	TRBJ2-2	.	TRBV28
TGTGCCAGCTCACCAGGGGCCTCCCAGACGGAGCAGTACTTC	CASSPGASQTEQYF	.	TRBJ2-7	.	TRBV18
TGCGCCAGCAGCTTGACAGCCCCTACCCGGGAGCAGTACTTC	CASSLTAPTREQYF	.	TRBJ2-7	.	TRBV5-1
TGTGCCAGCTCACCCCGACAGGGGGACACTGAAGCTTTCTTT	CASSPRQGDTEAFF	TRBD1	TRBJ1-1	.	TRBV18
TGTGCCAGCACCGGGACAGGGATACATCAGCCCCAGCATTTT	CASTGTGIHQPQHF	TRBD1	TRBJ1-5	few	TRBV12-3/TRBV12-4
TGTGCCAGCAGCTTTCGGACGTCCAGAGAGACCCAGTACTTC	CASSFRTSRETQYF	.	TRBJ2-5	few	TRBV7-2
TGCGCCAGCAGCTTAATACCTTCGGTCTCCTACAATGAGCAGTTCTTC	CASSLIPSVSYNEQFF	.	TRBJ2-1	.	TRBV5-1